This is a list of T cell receptor beta chains from one sample in a study of T cell responses to AZD1222 COVID-19 vaccine. Sequencing was performed with immunoSEQ multiplex PCR; in TCRdb, only in-frame clones are kept and a portion is missing. The sample yields 100,000 to 150,000 clones, approximately 91% seen once. Here the sequenced sample was peripheral blood, taken 28 days after the second AZD1222 dose. The receptors shown here come from an adult who received the AZD1222 COVID-19 vaccine. CDR3s include the opening cysteine and the closing phenylalanine or tryptophan. D genes are given only for firm matches. Some rows mark clone size as missing; the rest say once, few, many or name a class of expanded clone.

18 TRBD1 TRBJ2-1 NA TRBV4-1 TGCGCCAGCAGCCAATTGCCCACCGGGACAGTCTCCTACAATGAGCAGTTCTTC CASSQLPTGTVSYNEQFF
12 NA TRBJ1-2 NA TRBV29-1 TGCAGCGTTATTCAACTATCCTATGGCTACACCTTC CSVIQLSYGYTF
16 NA TRBJ1-5 once TRBV7-9 TGTGCCAGCAGCTTAGGAGGACAGAGCCCCAATCAGCCCCAGCATTTT CASSLGGQSPNQPQHF
12 NA TRBJ2-7 NA TRBV12-3/TRBV12-4 TGTGCCAGCAGCGGACCGACGGGGGAGCAGTACTTC CASSGPTGEQYF
12 NA TRBJ2-5 NA TRBV5-8 TGTGCCAGCAGCTCCAGGGGAGAGACCCAGTACTTC CASSSRGETQYF
13 NA TRBJ1-2 NA TRBV5-8 TGTGCCAGCAGCTTCCTAGGGAAGGGCGGCTACACCTTC CASSFLGKGGYTF
14 TRBD1 TRBJ1-1 NA TRBV6-2/TRBV6-3 TGTGCCAGCAGCTCACAGGGGTTGAACACTGAAGCTTTCTTT CASSSQGLNTEAFF
12 NA TRBJ1-2 NA TRBV12-2 TGTGCAAGTCGCTTAGATCCATATGGCTACACCTTC CASRLDPYGYTF
14 NA TRBJ2-5 NA TRBV27 TGTGCCAGCAGTTTATTTTCAGGTCGAGAGACCCAGTACTTC CASSLFSGRETQYF
18 NA TRBJ2-6 NA TRBV7-9 TGTGCCAGCAGCTTAGGAGCGGCTCCTCGGTCTGGGGCCAACGTCCTGACTTTC CASSLGAAPRSGANVLTF
14 TRBD1 TRBJ2-3 NA TRBV30 TGTGCCTGGAGTGACGCGGACAGGGTGGATACGCAGTATTTT CAWSDADRVDTQYF
13 TRBD1 TRBJ1-3 NA TRBV13 TGTGCCAGTCGACAGGGGCCCGGAAACACCATATATTTT CASRQGPGNTIYF
13 NA TRBJ2-7 NA TRBV2 TGTGCCAGCAGTGAACCCCCCCGCCACGAGCAGTACTTC CASSEPPRHEQYF
19 TRBD2 TRBJ2-1 NA TRBV5-1 TGCGCCAGCAGCTTGGTTGGTCTAGCGGGAACAGCGGGGTACAATGAGCAGTTCTTC CASSLVGLAGTAGYNEQFF
13 NA TRBJ2-7 NA TRBV9 TGTGCCAGCAGCGCTGAACTGCAGGGGCCCTTGTACTTC CASSAELQGPLYF
16 TRBD2 TRBJ2-2 NA TRBV18 TGTGCCAGCTCACCACCTAACGGGAGGGATACCGGGGAGCTGTTTTTT CASSPPNGRDTGELFF
13 TRBD1 TRBJ1-1 NA TRBV19 TGTGCCAGTAGTGGACAGGGGAACACTGAAGCTTTCTTT CASSGQGNTEAFF
17 NA TRBJ1-3 NA TRBV9 TGTGCCAGCAGCGTAAGCTTCCAGGGATTCTCTGGAAACACCATATATTTT CASSVSFQGFSGNTIYF
14 NA TRBJ2-1 NA TRBV28 TGTGCCAGCAGTCGGCCCCTCTCCTACAATGAGCAGTTCTTC CASSRPLSYNEQFF
15 NA TRBJ2-1 NA TRBV15 TGTGCCACCAGCAGAGATCGGGCTAGCGTGCATGAGCAGTTCTTC CATSRDRASVHEQFF
16 TRBD1 TRBJ1-6 NA TRBV3-1/TRBV3-2 TGTGCCAGCAGCCCTTGGACAGGGGCTGATAATTCACCCCTCCACTTT CASSPWTGADNSPLHF
15 NA TRBJ1-1 NA TRBV9 TGTGCCAGCAGCGTAGTAGGACTTTTGAACACTGAAGCTTTCTTT CASSVVGLLNTEAFF
16 TRBD1 TRBJ1-6 NA TRBV9 TGTGCCAGCAGCGTTACTATGACAGGGGATAATTCACCCCTCCACTTT CASSVTMTGDNSPLHF
10 NA TRBJ2-1 NA TRBV29-1 TGCAGCGTTCTGCGGAGGGATTACTTCTTC CSVLRRDYFF
12 NA TRBJ2-1 few TRBV19 TGTGCCAGTGGACTGACCTACAATGAGCAGTTCTTC CASGLTYNEQFF
15 TRBD1 TRBJ2-2 NA TRBV28 TGTGCCAGCAGTTTTACAGGGGGCTATACCGGGGAGCTGTTTTTT CASSFTGGYTGELFF
16 NA TRBJ1-1 NA TRBV7-3 TGTGCCAGCAGCTCTTCGGGACATCCGGCGAACACTGAAGCTTTCTTT CASSSSGHPANTEAFF
13 NA TRBJ1-6 NA TRBV6-4 TGTGCCAGCAGTGACGAGTACAATTCACCCCTCCACTTT CASSDEYNSPLHF
14 NA TRBJ1-1 NA TRBV2 TGTGCCAGCAGTGAAGAGGCCAGGCCGCCGGAGAGGGCCTTT CASSEEARPPERAF
14 NA TRBJ2-7 NA TRBV28 TGTGCCAGCAGTCCCCCGGACACCTCCTACGAGCAGTACTTC CASSPPDTSYEQYF
14 NA TRBJ1-6 NA TRBV15 TGTGCCACCAGCAGAACAGTGAGCAATTCACCCCTCCACTTT CATSRTVSNSPLHF
21 TRBD1 TRBJ2-5 NA TRBV6-2/TRBV6-3 TGTGCCAGCAGTTATTACCTTACGACTGGTGGCGGGACAGGGGGACCGGAGACCCAGTACTTC CASSYYLTTGGGTGGPETQYF
14 NA TRBJ2-5 once TRBV19 TGTGCCAGTAGTATTCGACTAGTTACAGAGACCCAGTACTTC CASSIRLVTETQYF
15 TRBD2 TRBJ2-7 few TRBV7-4 TGTGCCAGCAGCTTGAGGCGGGAGTCCCCCTACGAGCAGTACTTC CASSLRRESPYEQYF
16 NA TRBJ1-5 NA TRBV28 TGTGCCAGCAGTGCCCAGACAGGCCGTAGCAATCAGCCCCAGCATTTT CASSAQTGRSNQPQHF
15 TRBD1 TRBJ2-3 NA TRBV5-1 TGCGCCAGCAGCTCGGGACAGGTGTGGACAGATACGCAGTATTTT CASSSGQVWTDTQYF
14 NA TRBJ1-5 NA TRBV30 TGTGCCTGGAGTGTACCTGGCAGCTATCAGCCCCAGCATTTT CAWSVPGSYQPQHF
16 TRBD1 TRBJ2-2 NA TRBV6-5 TGTGCCAGCAGTTACCTCCGGACAGGGTTTGGCGGGGAGCTGTTTTTT CASSYLRTGFGGELFF
11 NA TRBJ2-7 once TRBV12-3/TRBV12-4 TGTGCCAGCAGCATACTCTACGAGCAGTACTTC CASSILYEQYF
15 NA TRBJ1-5 NA TRBV27 TGTGCCAGCAGTTTATACGGGGTAAGCAATCAGCCCCAGCATTTT CASSLYGVSNQPQHF
14 TRBD1 TRBJ1-1 NA TRBV7-9 TGTGCCAGCAGTCAGACAGGGGGTGGAACTGAAGCTTTCTTT CASSQTGGGTEAFF
16 NA TRBJ2-2 NA TRBV27 TGTGCCAGCAGTTTAGCAGGGGCCGAGAGCTCCGGGGAGCTGTTTTTT CASSLAGAESSGELFF
22 NA TRBJ2-6 NA TRBV12-2 TGTGCAAGTCGCCCGGGACGGACCTGCCCTAGTAGGCTTTTCTCTGGGGCCAACGTCCTGACTTTC CASRPGRTCPSRLFSGANVLTF
15 NA TRBJ2-7 NA TRBV19 TGTGCCAGTAGTATTAGTAACAGGAGAGGCTACGAGCAGTACTTC CASSISNRRGYEQYF
14 NA TRBJ2-2 NA TRBV19 TGTGCCAGTAGTATCCACGGAGGAACCGGGGAGCTGTTTTTT CASSIHGGTGELFF